This TCR beta chain was found in a study of shared clonotypes between healthy human individuals. Regarding the study as a whole: Among a few donors, about 5% of naive CD4 clonotypes were found in common.

The germline CDR1 and CDR2 sequences are LNHDA and SQIVND (reference sequence). CDR3 length equals 14 residues. Trimming removed 3 bases from V and 0 bases from J, with 8 bases in between. The study drew its donors from healthy HIV-negative adults without recent acute infections or vaccinations. On this clone: What it binds is unknown.

Once extracted for a subset, genomic DNA was divided evenly among several immunoSEQ plates. The assay was immunoSEQ multiplex PCR, and TCRdb's table has in-frame clones only and misses some. The sample contains some 350,000 clones, over 65% of which appear only once. The chain couples TRBV19 to TRBJ1-1; D is unclear. This clonotype was obtained from a young man in good health. Material for sequencing was memory CD4+ T cells sorted from blood. Subset reported: CD45RA-negative fraction. CDR3 in DNA: TGTGCCAGTAGTATCAGGAAAATGAACACTGAAGCTTTCTTT. It encodes CASSIRKMNTEAFF.